The clone carrying this TCR beta chain was seen ten or more times. These data belong to a study of regulatory T cells in long-lasting Graves disease. CDR3-region Arm-PCR and iRepertoire HTBI primers produced the TCR beta libraries. As processed by the authors: 62 TRBV and about 15 TRBJ segments were identified across samples. MiXCR, run by TCRdb on the multiplex PCR reads, gives a single entry per CDR3 protein. The V and J calls were determined by TCRdb, not by the authors. The sample includes around 500,000 distinct CDR3 sequences, approximately 13% of them seen just once. Time point described: newly diagnosed GD, antithyroid drugs for less than 3 months. TCR sequences were obtained from RNA taken from PBMCs. The data also belong to a second study, concerning T cells in Graves' hyperthyroidism and ophthalmopathy. That paper notes: Ophthalmopathy was told apart from stable hyperthyroidism by a 13 V-J model.

This TCR came from a man aged 25-45 years with Graves disease. Source: peripheral blood mononuclear cells (PBMCs), taken at new diagnosis, from a patient treated with antithyroid drugs.

CDR3 DNA: TGTGCCAGCAGTTCGGACACCGGGACAGGGATTTACAATGAGCAGTTCTTC. It is translated as CASSSDTGTGIYNEQFF. The rearrangement joins TRBV27 to TRBJ2-1, with 9 bases identical to TRBD1. The CDR3 loop spans 17 amino acids. V was pared by 4 bases and J by 4 bases, with 11 bases of the junction left unmatched. CDR1 and CDR2 from the germline V gene are MNHEY and SMNVEV (reference sequence).